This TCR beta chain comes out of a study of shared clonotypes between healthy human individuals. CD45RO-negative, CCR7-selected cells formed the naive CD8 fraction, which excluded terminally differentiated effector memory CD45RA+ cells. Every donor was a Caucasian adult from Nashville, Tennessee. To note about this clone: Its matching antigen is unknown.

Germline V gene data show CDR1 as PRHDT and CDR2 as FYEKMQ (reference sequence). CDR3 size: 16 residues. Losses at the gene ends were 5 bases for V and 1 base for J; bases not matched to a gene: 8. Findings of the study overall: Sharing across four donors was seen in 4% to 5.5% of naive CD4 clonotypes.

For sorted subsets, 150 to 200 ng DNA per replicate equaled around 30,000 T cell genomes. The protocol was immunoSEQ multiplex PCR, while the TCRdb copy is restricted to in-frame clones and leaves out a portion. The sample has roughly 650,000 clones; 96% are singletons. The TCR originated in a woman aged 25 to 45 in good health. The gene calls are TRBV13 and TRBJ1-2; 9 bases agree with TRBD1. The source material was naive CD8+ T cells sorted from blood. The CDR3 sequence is CASSSGQGPLNYGYTF. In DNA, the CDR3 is TGTGCCAGCAGCAGCGGACAGGGGCCCCTTAACTATGGCTACACCTTC. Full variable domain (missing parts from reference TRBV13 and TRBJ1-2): AAGVIQSPRHLIKEKRETATLKCYPIPRHDTVYWYQQGPGQDPQFLISFYEKMQSDKGSIPDRFSAQQFSDYHSELNMSSLELGDSALYFCASSSGQGPLNYGYTFGSGTRLTVV.